One sample yielded the 30 T cell receptor beta chains listed below, sequenced in a study of blood T cell repertoires in COVID-19. Clones were read by immunoSEQ multiplex PCR, and TCRdb kept only the in-frame ones, dropping some. The table has over 150,000 clones, about 85% seen once. What was sequenced was peripheral blood. Receptors were obtained from a woman in her sixties or seventies with COVID-19, enrolled during active disease.

The chain uses TRBV12-3 or TRBV12-4 and TRBJ2-2, with TRBD1 matching over 7 bases. The CDR3 has 13 residues. Unmatched junction bases numbered 2, after V lost 5 bases and J lost 5 bases. This CDR3 reads CASSRQGTGELFF. DNA of the CDR3: TGTGCCAGCAGTCGACAGGGAACCGGGGAGCTGTTTTTT.

The chain has TRBV7-9 and TRBJ1-2; tentative D call: TRBD1 (6 bases). V lost 3 bases to trimming and J lost 4 bases, with 9 bases between them. CDR1 is SEHNR and CDR2 is FQNEAQ in the germline V gene (reference sequence). The CDR3 contains 13 residues. CDR3 sequence reads: CASSLDRPYGYTF. Here the CDR3 DNA reads TGTGCCAGCAGCTTGGACAGACCCTATGGCTACACCTTC.

This chain joins TRBV2 and TRBJ1-1; D gene ambiguous. CDR1 SNHLY and CDR2 FYNNEI come from the germline V gene. The germline V and J ends were trimmed by 6 bases and 11 bases, with 22 bases remaining between them. This CDR3 has 14 residues. CDR3: CASSLERTSREAFF. The CDR3 DNA reads TGTGCCAGCAGCCTTGAGAGGACGAGTCGGGAGGCTTTCTTT. Full variable domain (remainder filled in from reference TRBV2 and TRBJ1-1): EPEVTQTPSHQVTQMGQEVILRCVPISNHLYFYWYRQILGQKVEFLVSFYNNEISEKSEIFDDQFSVERPDGSNFTLKIRSTKLEDSAMYFCASSLERTSREAFFGQGTRLTVV.

This clone appeared a few times. One end of the junction does not line up with germline, which may come from a read error. This chain connects TRBV7-7 to TRBJ2-7, with 9 bases that match TRBD2. CDR3 length equals 15 residues. From germline, CDR1 is SSHAT and CDR2 FNYEAQ (reference sequence). Written as DNA, the CDR3 is TGTGCTAGCAGCAGGGGAGTAGCGGGGGCCTACGAGCAGTACTTC. This translates into CASSRGVAGAYEQYF. Full variable domain (rest looked up from reference TRBV7-7 and TRBJ2-7): GAGVSQSPRYKVTKRGQDVTLRCDPISSHATLYWYQQALGQGPEFLTYFNYEAQPDKSGLPSDRFSAERPEGSISTLTIQRTEQRDSAMYRCASSRGVAGAYEQYFGPGTRLTVT.

This clone was detected only a few times. The chain carries TRBV29-1 and TRBJ1-1, with D perhaps TRBD1 (6 bases). This CDR3 has 15 residues. V was clipped by 7 bases and J by 3 bases, with 21 bases between them. Germline assignment: CDR1 SQVTM and CDR2 ANQGSEA. In nucleotides, the CDR3 is TGCAGCGCCACAAACAGGGTGCCCCCTTACACTGAAGCTTTCTTT. Its protein is CSATNRVPPYTEAFF.

This clone was counted once. J is TRBJ2-5 and V is TRBV11-1, with a weak D call TRBD2 (6 bases). CDR1 is SGHAT and CDR2 is FQDESV in the germline V gene (reference sequence). The germline V and J ends were trimmed by 5 bases and 5 bases, with 15 bases remaining between them. The CDR3 loop spans 14 amino acids. In DNA form, the CDR3 reads TGTGCCAGCAGCGCCCGACGGGGGTATGAGACCCAGTACTTC. Amino acids: CASSARRGYETQYF.

This chain links TRBV30 with TRBJ1-2, with D possibly TRBD1 on 5 matching bases. Germline CDR1 is GTSNPN and CDR2 is SVGIG (reference sequence). The length of the CDR3 is 15 residues. The ends were cut back, 4 bases at V and 0 bases at J, with 15 bases in the middle. The CDR3 DNA reads as TGTGCCTGGAATAGCCCGGGACTAACTAACTATGGCTACACCTTC. It is translated as CAWNSPGLTNYGYTF.

The chain is built from TRBV3-1 (or the pseudogene TRBV3-2) and TRBJ1-1; D remains unclear. Trimming left V 5 bases short and J 5 bases short, with 9 bases between. Germline CDR1 is LGHDT and CDR2 is YNNKEL (reference sequence). This CDR3 is 12 amino acids long. CDR3 DNA: TGTGCCAGCAGCATAGAACCGACTGAAGCTTTCTTT. This sequence encodes CASSIEPTEAFF.

This clone appeared a few times. This chain connects TRBV18 to TRBJ1-5, with 8 bases matching TRBD1. The germline gives CDR1 KGHSH, CDR2 LQKENI. V lost 3 bases and J lost 3; bases outside the gene matches: 4. The CDR3 totals 15 residues. The CDR3 sequence is CASSPQGASNQPQHF. In DNA form, the CDR3 reads TGTGCCAGCTCACCCCAGGGGGCTTCCAATCAGCCCCAGCATTTT.

This clone was seen only once. The gene calls are TRBV5-1 and TRBJ2-1; TRBD2 aligns across 11 bases. This CDR3 region has 16 residues. The trim removed 3 bases at V and 7 bases at J, leaving 9 bases unmatched. Germline V gives CDR1 SGHRS, CDR2 YFSETQ. The CDR3 DNA reads TGCGCCAGCAGCTCACCGGGACTAGCGGTTGGAAATGAGCAGTTCTTC. Protein sequence: CASSSPGLAVGNEQFF.

The chain links TRBV9 to TRBJ1-5; perhaps TRBD1 as D (5 bases). The length of the CDR3 is 13 residues. V lost 1 base to trimming and J lost 7 bases, with 9 bases between them. Germline V gene data show CDR1 as SGDLS and CDR2 as YYNGEE. CDR3 in DNA: TGTGCCAGCAGCGTACAGGGAGGACAGCCCCAGCATTTT. Amino acids: CASSVQGGQPQHF.

The CDR3 is CASSWTSGDHYEQYF. The DNA of the CDR3 is TGTGCCAGCAGCTGGACTAGCGGGGATCACTACGAGCAGTACTTC. The chain carries TRBV7-8 and TRBJ2-7; 12 nucleotides match TRBD2. The CDR3 covers 15 residues. Germline V gene sequence: CDR1 SGHVS, CDR2 FQNEAQ. J was trimmed by 3 bases and V by 4 bases; bases with no gene match: 4.

This clone was found a few times. V is TRBV7-8 and J is TRBJ1-1; tentative D call: TRBD1 (5 bases). CDR1 is SGHVS, CDR2 FQNEAQ, per germline. V lost 1 base and J 0 bases, leaving 12 bases between the germline ends. The CDR3 runs 16 residues. CDR3 DNA: TGTGCCAGCAGCTTAGGTCAGGGTTGGGTGAACACTGAAGCTTTCTTT. It is translated as CASSLGQGWVNTEAFF.

The chain employs TRBV9 and TRBJ1-4; no clear D. This CDR3 region has 14 residues. V lost 0 bases and J lost 7, with 10 bases in between. Looked up from germline, CDR1 is SGDLS and CDR2 is YYNGEE. The CDR3 here is CASSVAPGSEKLFF. The CDR3 DNA reads as TGTGCCAGCAGCGTAGCACCAGGCAGTGAAAAACTGTTTTTT.

J is TRBJ2-1 and V is TRBV2; 10 bases are a match to TRBD2. Germline V gene data show CDR1 as SNHLY and CDR2 as FYNNEI. The CDR3 extends over 14 amino acids. J was trimmed by 8 bases and V by 4 bases; bases with no gene match: 5. CDR3 residues: CASSAEAGGHEQFF. CDR3 DNA: TGTGCCAGCAGTGCGGAAGCGGGGGGGCATGAGCAGTTCTTC.

This chain joins TRBV9 and TRBJ1-2, with D unclear. V lost 4 bases to trimming and J lost 8 bases, with 12 bases between them. The CDR3 loop spans 12 amino acids. Germline V gene lookup returns CDR1 SGDLS and CDR2 YYNGEE. The CDR3 DNA reads as TGTGCCAGCAGCCAGAGTTCGAGGGGCTACACCTTC. As protein: CASSQSSRGYTF.

The V and J genes are TRBV7-2 and TRBJ1-4; D gene unclear. This CDR3 region has 15 residues. Trimming removed 3 bases at V and 12 bases at J, with 20 bases between. Germline V gives CDR1 SGHTA, CDR2 FQGNSA. This chain's CDR3 is CASSFRRTSSLELFF. CDR3 nucleotides: TGTGCCAGCAGCTTCCGACGCACTAGTTCTCTTGAACTGTTTTTT. Looking up the rest from reference TRBV7-2 and TRBJ1-4 gives the full variable domain: GAGVSQSPSNKVTEKGKDVELRCDPISGHTALYWYRQSLGQGLEFLIYFQGNSAPDKSGLPSDRFSAERTGGSVSTLTIQRTQQEDSAVYLCASSFRRTSSLELFFGSGTQLSVL.

This clone appeared a single time. V and J are TRBV18 and TRBJ2-2, with D perhaps TRBD2 (5 bases). CDR3 size: 15 residues. Germline loops: CDR1 KGHSH, CDR2 LQKENI. V lost 5 bases and J 2 bases, leaving 12 bases between the germline ends. DNA for the CDR3: TGTGCCAGCTCAACTCGGACGGGAAACACCGGGGAGCTGTTTTTT. Its protein product is CASSTRTGNTGELFF.

J is TRBJ1-6 and V is TRBV7-6, with a weak D call TRBD1 (5 bases). Germline lookup yields CDR1 SGHVS and CDR2 FNYEAQ. V dropped 1 base and J dropped 9 bases, with 13 bases sitting between them. CDR3 length: 15 residues. The DNA of the CDR3 is TGTGCCAGCAGCTTAGTTGGGACTTGGCGTTCACCCCTCCACTTT. This translates into CASSLVGTWRSPLHF.

The V gene is TRBV28, the J gene TRBJ1-1; D is perhaps TRBD1 (5 bases). This CDR3 spans 13 amino acids. With 7 bases removed from V and 0 bases from J, the gap between germline ends came to 9 bases. The V gene's germline CDR1 is MDHEN and CDR2 SYDVKM. CDR3 nucleotide sequence: TGTGCCAGCAACAGGCCGGTGAACACTGAAGCTTTCTTT. Its translation: CASNRPVNTEAFF.

This clone was seen a handful of times. The chain employs TRBV19 and TRBJ1-5; D not certain. Germline V gene sequence: CDR1 LNHDA, CDR2 SQIVND (reference sequence). Trimming pared 7 bases from V and 9 bases from J, leaving 10 bases between. This CDR3 has 11 residues. CDR3 in amino acids: CASNARGPQHF. CDR3 in DNA: TGTGCCAGTAACGCCCGGGGGCCCCAGCATTTT.

In DNA, the CDR3 is TGTGCCAGCAGCTTTAGACTAGCGGGAGGGCCTTACCGGGATGAGCAGTTCTTC. It translates to CASSFRLAGGPYRDEQFF. J is TRBJ2-1 and V is TRBV11-3; 14 bases are a match to TRBD2. The CDR3 loop spans 18 amino acids. The trim removed 3 bases at V and 8 bases at J, leaving 12 bases unmatched. Germline V gives CDR1 SGHNT, CDR2 YENEEA.

The chain is built from TRBV10-3 and TRBJ2-7, with TRBD2 as a possible D gene (5 bases). CDR3 length: 13 amino acids. Trimming took 10 bases from V and 1 from J, leaving 14 bases between them. Per germline, CDR1 ENHRY and CDR2 SYGVKD. CDR3 DNA: TGTGCCACCTGCCTTGGGGAGTCCTACGAGCAGTACGTC. Protein product: CATCLGESYEQYV.

This clone was found once. The rearrangement uses TRBV2 and TRBJ1-5; 7 bases align to TRBD1. J gave up 6 bases and V 4 bases, and 9 bases lay outside the gene matches. The CDR3 extends over 15 amino acids. Germline CDR1 is SNHLY and CDR2 is FYNNEI. This chain's CDR3 is CASSANHRGTQPQHF. DNA for the CDR3: TGTGCCAGCAGTGCCAACCACAGGGGAACTCAGCCCCAGCATTTT.

V is TRBV7-3 and J is TRBJ2-3, with 8 positions matching TRBD2. Germline values: CDR1 SGHTA, CDR2 FQGTGA. Trimming removed 0 bases from V and 8 bases from J; junction bases left unmatched: 4. The CDR3 is 14 amino acids. The CDR3 DNA follows: TGTGCCAGCAGCTTAACAGCGGGAGTGGGTACGCAGTATTTT. This sequence encodes CASSLTAGVGTQYF.

In nucleotides, the CDR3 is TGTGCCAGCAGCTTCGGGGGGGAAGAAAAACTGTTTTTT. This translates into CASSFGGEEKLFF. The chain uses TRBV5-8 and TRBJ1-4; TRBD1 might be the D (5 bases). The CDR3 is 13 residues long. Germline V gene sequence: CDR1 SGHTS, CDR2 YDEGEE. The V end lost 2 bases, the J end lost 8 bases, and 10 bases lay between the germline ends.

The genes are TRBV6-5 and TRBJ2-3, with TRBD1 identical over 7 bases. The CDR3 spans 14 residues. The trim removed 8 bases at V and 4 bases at J, leaving 9 bases unmatched. Germline V gives CDR1 MNHEY, CDR2 SVGAGI. DNA for the CDR3: TGTGCCAGCTCGCTAGGGGGCCCTGCAGATACGCAGTATTTT. It encodes CASSLGGPADTQYF.

This clone was counted between two and nine times. The rearrangement uses TRBV5-1 and TRBJ2-6; no clear D. Germline CDR1 SGHRS, CDR2 YFSETQ. CDR3 size: 16 residues. With 0 bases removed from V and 0 bases from J, the gap between germline ends came to 7 bases. CDR3 in amino acids: CASSLGSPSGANVLTF. DNA of the CDR3: TGCGCCAGCAGCTTGGGGAGTCCCTCTGGGGCCAACGTCCTGACTTTC.

This clone was counted a single time. The gene calls are TRBV7-2 and TRBJ2-2; D remains ambiguous. CDR3 length equals 15 residues. Trimming pared 4 bases from V and 1 base from J, leaving 10 bases between. Looked up from germline, CDR1 is SGHTA and CDR2 is FQGNSA. CDR3 sequence: CASSSGWVNTGELFF. Here the CDR3 DNA reads TGTGCCAGCAGCTCGGGTTGGGTGAACACCGGGGAGCTGTTTTTT. Together with reference TRBV7-2 and TRBJ2-2, the CDR3 gives the full variable domain: GAGVSQSPSNKVTEKGKDVELRCDPISGHTALYWYRQSLGQGLEFLIYFQGNSAPDKSGLPSDRFSAERTGGSVSTLTIQRTQQEDSAVYLCASSSGWVNTGELFFGEGSRLTVL.

The chain is built from TRBV6-2 or TRBV6-3 and TRBJ1-2; D possibly corresponds to TRBD1 (5 bases). Trimming removed 2 bases from V and 7 bases from J, with 17 bases in between. The CDR3 runs to 15 residues. The germline V gene encodes CDR1 MNHEY and CDR2 SVGEGT. The DNA of the CDR3 is TGTGCCAGCAGTTACCCGACGCGGGGCGCAGCTGGCTACACCTTC. This encodes CASSYPTRGAAGYTF.